Shown below are 16 T cell receptor beta chains from a single sample sequenced in a study of OX40 agonist ivuxolimab in advanced cancers. Sequencing was performed with immunoSEQ multiplex PCR; in TCRdb, only in-frame clones are kept and a portion is missing. The sample yields approximately 76,000 clones, 90% to 95% seen once. Sequenced material: CD4+ or CD8+ T cells sorted from blood, taken in a trial of the OX40 agonist ivuxolimab. These receptors were taken from an adult with an advanced solid tumor such as melanoma, head and neck, liver or kidney cancer.

CDR3 region: CASSPTSGAYEQYF. CDR3 bases: TGTGCCAGCAGCCCCACTTCCGGGGCCTACGAGCAGTACTTC. The rearrangement links TRBV9 to TRBJ2-7; TRBD2 might be the D (5 bases). Trimming stripped 4 bases from V and 2 bases from J, with 13 bases between. The length of the CDR3 is 14 residues. Germline CDR1 is SGDLS and CDR2 is YYNGEE. Full variable domain (missing parts from reference TRBV9 and TRBJ2-7): DSGVTQTPKHLITATGQRVTLRCSPRSGDLSVYWYQQSLDQGLQFLIQYYNGEERAKGNILERFSAQQFPDLHSELNLSSLELGDSALYFCASSPTSGAYEQYFGPGTRLTVT.

Here the CDR3 reads CASTMTSGRFYNEQFF. The CDR3 nucleotides read TGTGCCAGCACCATGACTAGCGGGAGGTTCTACAATGAGCAGTTCTTC. The rearrangement links TRBV2 to TRBJ2-1, with 13 nucleotides matching TRBD2. Losses at the gene ends were 7 bases for V and 3 bases for J; bases not matched to a gene: 6. This CDR3 is 16 amino acids long. Germline lookup yields CDR1 SNHLY and CDR2 FYNNEI. The full variable domain, its missing parts supplied by reference TRBV2 and TRBJ2-1, is EPEVTQTPSHQVTQMGQEVILRCVPISNHLYFYWYRQILGQKVEFLVSFYNNEISEKSEIFDDQFSVERPDGSNFTLKIRSTKLEDSAMYFCASTMTSGRFYNEQFFGPGTRLTVL.

This rearrangement joins TRBV28 to TRBJ2-1; possibly TRBD1 for D (5 bases). CDR3 size: 12 residues. From germline, CDR1 is MDHEN and CDR2 SYDVKM. The germline V and J ends were trimmed by 7 bases and 6 bases, with 10 bases remaining between them. CDR3 amino acids: CASTWGSNEQFF. The CDR3 DNA follows: TGTGCCAGCACCTGGGGCAGCAATGAGCAGTTCTTC.

The V and J genes are TRBV27 and TRBJ2-7; 9 positions agree with TRBD1. The junction had 14 bases not matched to a gene; V was cut back by 6 bases and J by 5 bases. The germline V gene encodes CDR1 MNHEY and CDR2 SMNVEV (reference sequence). The CDR3 has 16 residues. CDR3 region: CASSPFAGTGYHEQYF. DNA for the CDR3: TGTGCCAGCAGCCCTTTCGCCGGGACAGGGTACCACGAGCAGTACTTC.

V gene TRBV7-9 combines with J gene TRBJ2-7; no clear D. This CDR3 is built from 14 residues. Germline lookup yields CDR1 SEHNR and CDR2 FQNEAQ (reference sequence). The V and J ends lost 5 bases and 0 bases respectively, with 11 bases between them. For the CDR3, the DNA is TGTGCCAGCAGCCCCCCCGGCGGCTCCTACGAGCAGTACTTC. It codes for CASSPPGGSYEQYF.

The V and J genes are TRBV2 and TRBJ2-2; the D gene is possibly TRBD2 (6 bases). Germline V gene lookup returns CDR1 SNHLY and CDR2 FYNNEI. The length of the CDR3 is 14 residues. V dropped 5 bases and J dropped 3 bases, with 10 bases sitting between them. The CDR3 DNA reads as TGTGCCAGCAGTACGGGACTCTACACCGGGGAGCTGTTTTTT. Its protein is CASSTGLYTGELFF. Filled out from reference TRBV2 and TRBJ2-2, the complete variable domain reads EPEVTQTPSHQVTQMGQEVILRCVPISNHLYFYWYRQILGQKVEFLVSFYNNEISEKSEIFDDQFSVERPDGSNFTLKIRSTKLEDSAMYFCASSTGLYTGELFFGEGSRLTVL.

The gene calls are TRBV27 and TRBJ2-7, with 12 bases matching TRBD1. This CDR3 spans 14 amino acids. Germline lookup yields CDR1 MNHEY and CDR2 SMNVEV (reference sequence). V trimming: 5 bases; J trimming: 5 bases; junction bases outside the gene matches: 4. CDR3 sequence: CASSLGTGGHEQYF. In nucleotides, the CDR3 is TGTGCCAGCAGTCTCGGGACAGGGGGCCACGAGCAGTACTTC.

V is TRBV6-5 and J is TRBJ1-5, with a tentative D call TRBD1 (6 bases). V lost 7 bases to trimming and J lost 0 bases, with 13 bases between them. Germline assignment: CDR1 MNHEY and CDR2 SVGAGI. This CDR3 comprises 15 residues. CDR3 sequence reads: CASTQGTHSNQPQHF. CDR3 sequence (DNA): TGTGCCAGCACCCAAGGGACACATAGCAATCAGCCCCAGCATTTT.

V and J are TRBV4-2 and TRBJ2-1; D is possibly TRBD1 (6 bases). The CDR3 covers 15 residues. CDR1 and CDR2 from the germline V gene are LGHNA and YNFKEQ. The V gene lost 1 base and the J gene lost 3 bases, with 10 bases spanning the gap. This CDR3 is CASSQGQGRYNEQFF. CDR3 sequence (DNA): TGTGCCAGCAGCCAAGGGCAGGGGCGCTACAATGAGCAGTTCTTC.

The J gene is TRBJ1-5, the V gene TRBV6-1, with D unclear. Trimming pared 8 bases from V and 5 bases from J, leaving 7 bases between. The germline V gene encodes CDR1 MNHNS and CDR2 SASEGT. The CDR3 loop spans 11 amino acids. CDR3 protein: CASGVDQPQHF. The CDR3, as DNA: TGTGCCAGCGGTGTAGATCAGCCCCAGCATTTT.

This sequence joins TRBV6-5 and TRBJ1-1; maybe TRBD1 (5 bases). This CDR3 comprises 14 residues. The V end was cut by 5 bases, the J end by 7 bases, with 17 bases between. CDR1 and CDR2 (germline): MNHEY, SVGAGI. CDR3: CASSRGYPPLEAFF. The CDR3 nucleotides are TGTGCCAGCAGTCGGGGGTATCCTCCACTTGAAGCTTTCTTT.

V gene TRBV9 combines with J gene TRBJ2-7, with D possibly matching TRBD2 (5 bases). The CDR3 loop spans 18 amino acids. V was clipped by 0 bases and J by 6 bases, with 25 bases between them. Germline CDR1 reads SGDLS; CDR2 reads YYNGEE. The CDR3: CASSVADGGSSYEGEQYF. DNA for the CDR3: TGTGCCAGCAGCGTAGCGGACGGTGGGTCTTCCTACGAGGGCGAGCAGTACTTC.

The gene calls are TRBV4-2 and TRBJ2-1; D remains ambiguous. Germline values: CDR1 LGHNA, CDR2 YNFKEQ. The CDR3 covers 15 residues. Deletions cut 2 bases from V and 7 bases from J, with 15 bases between. CDR3: CASSQLLRTGNEQFF. The DNA for the CDR3 is TGTGCCAGCAGCCAACTATTAAGGACCGGTAATGAGCAGTTCTTC.

The genes are TRBV30 and TRBJ2-5; D gene ambiguous. The CDR3 sequence is 11 residues long. Germline CDR1 is GTSNPN and CDR2 is SVGIG (reference sequence). Between the trimmed V and J ends, which lost 4 bases and 5 bases, there was a span of 8 bases. The CDR3 reads CAWTGVETQYF. Written as DNA, the CDR3 is TGTGCCTGGACCGGCGTGGAGACCCAGTACTTC.

This clone was observed once. This chain uses TRBV5-1 with TRBJ1-4; D is unresolved. V gave up 1 base and J gave up 4 bases, with 11 bases separating them. CDR3 length: 15 residues. Germline CDR1 reads SGHRS; CDR2 reads YFSETQ. The CDR3 loop is CASSLRRDINEKLFF. In nucleotides, the CDR3 is TGCGCCAGCAGCTTGCGCCGGGATATTAATGAAAAACTGTTTTTT.

J is TRBJ1-4 and V is TRBV7-8; perhaps TRBD1 as D (5 bases). Germline V CDR1 and CDR2: SGHVS, FQNEAQ. CDR3 length equals 15 residues. V was shortened by 0 bases and J by 7 bases, with 12 bases between the two germline ends. The CDR3 reads CASSLAGGASEKLFF. The DNA for the CDR3 is TGTGCCAGCAGCTTAGCGGGGGGTGCGTCTGAAAAACTGTTTTTT.